The TCR beta chain under discussion was sequenced for a study of blood T cells in healthy people across ages. Study details: The template switching approach captured approximately one barcoded beta molecule for every two T cells. Study-wide points: Measured against age, TCR beta diversity per million T cells decreased in a roughly linear manner. More naive CD4+ cells and higher diversity were found in long-lived than in aged donors.

Germline V gene data show CDR1 as SGHTA and CDR2 as FQGNSA. This CDR3 is 16 amino acids long. This clonotype was observed a handful of times. Its antigen is unidentified. Together with a sample-barcoded 5' primer, a J-beta primer mix was included in a second PCR lasting about 6 to 12 cycles. TCRdb called the 5' RACE reads again in MiXCR, with one record for every CDR3 protein. The sample has nearly 800,000 distinct CDR3 sequences; roughly 25% are singletons. Another study also made use of these data, one on T cells of mothers and their children.

The material sequenced was blood. This clonotype was obtained from a boy younger than 18 in good health. The chain has TRBV7-2 and TRBJ2-5; 8 nucleotides line up with TRBD2. The J call is doubtful: the DNA matches TRBJ2-1 better. CDR3 sequence (DNA): TGTGCCAGCAGCTTATTGGCGGGAGGCCCATTTGGAGAGCAGTTCTTC. Amino acid sequence: CASSLLAGGPFGEQFF.